A selection of T cell receptor beta chains follows, all from one sample in a study of T cell responses to AZD1222 COVID-19 vaccine. Assay: immunoSEQ multiplex PCR; the TCRdb copy retains only in-frame clones and omits some. The data contain 100,000 to 150,000 clones, approximately 90% of them singletons. Specimen: peripheral blood, collected on day 0 of AZD1222 vaccination. The receptors derive from an adult in good health. CDR3s include the opening cysteine and the closing phenylalanine or tryptophan. The D gene is left open where the match is weak. Size is stated for part of the rows, as once, few or many counts, or as a class when the clone is expanded.

NA	TRBV7-2	TRBJ1-5	NA	TGTGCCAGCAGCGATGGGCAGGGGAAGTTTCAGCCCCAGCATTTT	CASSDGQGKFQPQHF
TRBD1	TRBV11-2	TRBJ1-1	NA	TGTGCCAGCAGCTCACGGACAGGGAGAAAGACTGAAGCTTTCTTT	CASSSRTGRKTEAFF
NA	TRBV7-2	TRBJ2-3	NA	TGTGCCAGCAGCCCCGGCGCAGATACGCAGTATTTT	CASSPGADTQYF
TRBD1	TRBV30	TRBJ2-7	NA	TGTGCCTGGAGTGTAGCGGGGGGACAGGGGGCTAAGTTCACCTACGAGCAGTACTTC	CAWSVAGGQGAKFTYEQYF
NA	TRBV28	TRBJ2-7	NA	TGTGCCAGCAGTTTATCCCCTGCCTCCCAATACGAGCAGTACTTC	CASSLSPASQYEQYF
TRBD1	TRBV18	TRBJ1-2	NA	TGTGCCAGCTCACCACGGGACAGGGCTCTTGTTGGCTACACCTTC	CASSPRDRALVGYTF
NA	TRBV3-1/TRBV3-2	TRBJ1-2	NA	TGTGCCAGCAGCCTCAACAGGGACGGTGGTGGCTACACCTTC	CASSLNRDGGGYTF
NA	TRBV10-3	TRBJ2-7	NA	TGTGCCACTTCCGGGGCGGGGTACGAGCAGTACTTC	CATSGAGYEQYF
TRBD1	TRBV5-1	TRBJ1-4	NA	TGCGCCAGCCCCTTCAAGGGTAATGGGGACAGGCGATTCGCTTCGAATGAAAAACTGTTTTTT	CASPFKGNGDRRFASNEKLFF
TRBD2	TRBV19	TRBJ2-1	once	TGTGCCAGTAGTATTTCGGCGTCTAGCGGGTCGGGTGAGCAGTTCTTC	CASSISASSGSGEQFF
NA	TRBV7-9	TRBJ2-1	NA	TGTGCCAGCAGCTTACCCACGGCATCTCTAGCTTTAAATGAGCAGTTCTTC	CASSLPTASLALNEQFF
NA	TRBV18	TRBJ1-2	NA	TGTGCCAGCTCACCCCCGCGTCCGGGCGGCTATGGCTACACCTTC	CASSPPRPGGYGYTF
NA	TRBV2	TRBJ1-1	NA	TGTGCCAGCAGTGAAAACCCCCGTCCCAACTTT	CASSENPRPNF
TRBD2	TRBV7-2	TRBJ2-7	NA	TGTGCCAGCAGCTCTAGCGGGAGCTCCTACGAGCAGTACTTC	CASSSSGSSYEQYF
TRBD2	TRBV6-2/TRBV6-3	TRBJ2-1	NA	TGTGCCAGCAGTCGTCCGACTAGCGGGTTAGACAATGAGCAGTTCTTC	CASSRPTSGLDNEQFF
TRBD1	TRBV7-9	TRBJ2-1	NA	TGTGCCAGCAGCTTAGGGACAGGGCACAATGAGCAGTTCTTC	CASSLGTGHNEQFF
TRBD2	TRBV13	TRBJ2-7	NA	TGTGCCAGCAGCTCCCTCCCGGGAGGGGAGCAGTACTTC	CASSSLPGGEQYF
NA	TRBV28	TRBJ2-7	NA	TGTGCCAGCAGTTCCCTCAAGACTGGGGAGCAGTACTTC	CASSSLKTGEQYF
NA	TRBV4-2	TRBJ2-2	NA	TGTGCCAGCAGCCGTGGAAGCACCGGGGAGCTGTTTTTT	CASSRGSTGELFF
NA	TRBV5-4	TRBJ2-3	NA	TGTGCCAGCAGCACTGACAGCACAGATACGCAGTATTTT	CASSTDSTDTQYF
NA	TRBV7-2	TRBJ1-4	few	TGTGCCAGCAGCTTACGAAGCCTAGTTGCAACTAATGAAAAACTGTTTTTT	CASSLRSLVATNEKLFF
NA	TRBV9	TRBJ2-1	NA	TGTGCCAGCAGCGTAGAGGAACTTGGACATGAGCAGTTCTTC	CASSVEELGHEQFF
NA	TRBV4-3	TRBJ1-4	NA	TGCGCCAGCAGCCAAGATTTCCGGACATCCAATGAAAAACTGTTTTTT	CASSQDFRTSNEKLFF
NA	TRBV7-3	TRBJ1-2	NA	TGTGCCTCCTCCCCCGGGAAATGGGCGAGTGGCTACACCTTC	CASSPGKWASGYTF
NA	TRBV27	TRBJ1-5	once	TGTGCCAGCTCGAGCAGGGGACATTGGCCCCAGCATTTT	CASSSRGHWPQHF
TRBD1	TRBV6-2/TRBV6-3	TRBJ1-1	NA	TGTGCCAGCAGTTACCACGACAGGGCTGAAGCTTTCTTT	CASSYHDRAEAFF
TRBD1	TRBV27	TRBJ2-1	NA	TGTGCCAGCAGTACCCCGACAGGGGGCCTCTACAATGAGCAGTTCTTC	CASSTPTGGLYNEQFF
NA	TRBV5-1	TRBJ1-1	NA	TGCGCCAGCAGCTTGCGTGGGGAGGTGGACACTGAAGCTTTCTTT	CASSLRGEVDTEAFF
NA	TRBV7-2	TRBJ1-2	few	TGTGCCAGCAGTCTCACTGTCGGGGGCTACACCTTC	CASSLTVGGYTF
NA	TRBV29-1	TRBJ2-2	NA	TGCAGCGTTGAAGATCCACGCACAGGGACCTTGAACACCGGGGAGCTGTTTTTT	CSVEDPRTGTLNTGELFF
NA	TRBV5-1	TRBJ1-2	NA	TGCGCCAGCAGCTTGAGCTATAACTATGGCTACACCTTC	CASSLSYNYGYTF
TRBD1	TRBV28	TRBJ1-2	few	TGTGCCAGCAGTTTCGGGACAGGGCCCTATGGCTACACCTTC	CASSFGTGPYGYTF